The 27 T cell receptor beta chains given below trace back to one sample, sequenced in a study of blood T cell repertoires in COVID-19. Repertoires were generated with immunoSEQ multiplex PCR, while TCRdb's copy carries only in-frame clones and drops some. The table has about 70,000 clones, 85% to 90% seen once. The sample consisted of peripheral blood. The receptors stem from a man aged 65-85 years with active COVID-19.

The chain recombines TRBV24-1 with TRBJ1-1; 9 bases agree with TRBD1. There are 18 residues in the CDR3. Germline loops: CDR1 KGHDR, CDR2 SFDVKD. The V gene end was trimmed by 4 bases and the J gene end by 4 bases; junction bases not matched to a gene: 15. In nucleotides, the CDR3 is TGTGCCACCAGTGACCCCTCGTTGGACAGGGGTCGTGGCACTGAAGCTTTCTTT. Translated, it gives CATSDPSLDRGRGTEAFF.

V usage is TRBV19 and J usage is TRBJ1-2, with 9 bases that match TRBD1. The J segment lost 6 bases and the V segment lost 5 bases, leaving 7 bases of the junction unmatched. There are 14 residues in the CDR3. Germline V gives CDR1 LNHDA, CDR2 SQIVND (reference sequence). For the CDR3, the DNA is TGTGCCAGTAGTCCGGGACAGGGAAGTGATGGCTACACCTTC. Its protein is CASSPGQGSDGYTF.

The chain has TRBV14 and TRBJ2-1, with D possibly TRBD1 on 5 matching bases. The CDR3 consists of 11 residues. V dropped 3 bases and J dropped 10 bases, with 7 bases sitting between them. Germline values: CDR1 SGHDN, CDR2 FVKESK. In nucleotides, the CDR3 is TGTGCCAGCAGCCAGGGGCGGGAGCAGTTCTTC. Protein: CASSQGREQFF.

The CDR3 nucleotides are TGTGCCAGCAGGGGGTGGGGACTAGCGGGAGGAAGGTCCTACAATGAGCAGTTCTTC. It encodes CASRGWGLAGGRSYNEQFF. J is TRBJ2-1 and V is TRBV27; 15 bases line up with TRBD2. From germline, CDR1 is MNHEY and CDR2 SMNVEV (reference sequence). The J segment lost 1 base and the V segment lost 6 bases, leaving 10 bases of the junction unmatched. This CDR3 has 19 amino acids.

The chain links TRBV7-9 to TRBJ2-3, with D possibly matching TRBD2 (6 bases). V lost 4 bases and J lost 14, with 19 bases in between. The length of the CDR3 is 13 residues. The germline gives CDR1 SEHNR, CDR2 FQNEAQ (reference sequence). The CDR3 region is CASSSSPSGGSYF. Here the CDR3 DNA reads TGTGCCAGCAGCTCATCCCCCAGTGGGGGGTCGTATTTT.

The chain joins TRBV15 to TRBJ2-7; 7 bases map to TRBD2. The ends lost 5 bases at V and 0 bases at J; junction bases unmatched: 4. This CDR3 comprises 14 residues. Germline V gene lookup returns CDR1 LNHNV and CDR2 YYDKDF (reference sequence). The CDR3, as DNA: TGTGCCACCAGCCCCCGGGACTACTCCTACGAGCAGTACTTC. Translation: CATSPRDYSYEQYF.

The CDR3 DNA follows: TGTGCCAGCAGCCCCACCGGGACTAGCGGGATCCGGGATACGCAGTATTTT. Translating it yields CASSPTGTSGIRDTQYF. This chain links TRBV5-8 with TRBJ2-3; 13 bases line up with TRBD2. The CDR3 is 17 residues long. V lost 4 bases, J lost 6 bases, and 11 bases stayed unmatched. The germline V gene has CDR1 SGHTS and CDR2 YDEGEE.

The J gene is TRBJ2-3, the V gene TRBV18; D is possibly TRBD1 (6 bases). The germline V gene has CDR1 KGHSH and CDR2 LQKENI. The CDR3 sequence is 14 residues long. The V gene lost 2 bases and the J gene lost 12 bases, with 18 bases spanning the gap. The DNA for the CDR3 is TGTGCCAGCTCACCAGGGGACACGACCCCTAACCAGTATTTT. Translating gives CASSPGDTTPNQYF. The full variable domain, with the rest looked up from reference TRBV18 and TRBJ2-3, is NAGVMQNPRHLVRRRGQEARLRCSPMKGHSHVYWYRQLPEEGLKFMVYLQKENIIDESGMPKERFSAEFPKEGPSILRIQQVVRGDSAAYFCASSPGDTTPNQYFGPGTRLTVL.

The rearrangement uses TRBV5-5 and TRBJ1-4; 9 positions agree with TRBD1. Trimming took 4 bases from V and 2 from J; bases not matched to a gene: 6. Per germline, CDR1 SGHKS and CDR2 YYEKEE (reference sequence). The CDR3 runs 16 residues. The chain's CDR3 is CASSLGTGTTNEKLFF. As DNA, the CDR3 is TGTGCCAGCAGCCTTGGGACAGGGACGACTAATGAAAAACTGTTTTTT.

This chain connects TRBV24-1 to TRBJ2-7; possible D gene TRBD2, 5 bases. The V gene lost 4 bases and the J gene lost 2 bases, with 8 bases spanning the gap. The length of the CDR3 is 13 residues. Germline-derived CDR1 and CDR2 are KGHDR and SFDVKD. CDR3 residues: CATSDPGTYEQYF. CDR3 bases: TGTGCCACCAGTGACCCGGGAACCTACGAGCAGTACTTC.

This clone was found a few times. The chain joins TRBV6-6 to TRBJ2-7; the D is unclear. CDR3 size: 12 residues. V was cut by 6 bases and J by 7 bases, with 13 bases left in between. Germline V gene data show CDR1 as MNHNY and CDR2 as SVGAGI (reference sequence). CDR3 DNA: TGTGCCAGCAGGGGCCCTACCTCGGAGCAGTACTTC. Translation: CASRGPTSEQYF.

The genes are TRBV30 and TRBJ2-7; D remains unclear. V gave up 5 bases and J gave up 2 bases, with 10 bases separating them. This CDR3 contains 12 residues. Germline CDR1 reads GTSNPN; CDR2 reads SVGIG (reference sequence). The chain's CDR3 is CAWADFTYEQYF. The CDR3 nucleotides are TGTGCCTGGGCAGACTTTACCTACGAGCAGTACTTC.

CDR3 amino acids: CASSPRDRSYGYTF. DNA of the CDR3: TGTGCCAGCAGCCCCCGGGACAGGAGCTATGGCTACACCTTC. The rearrangement joins TRBV7-9 to TRBJ1-2, with 8 positions matching TRBD1. CDR3 length: 14 residues. Germline CDR1 reads SEHNR; CDR2 reads FQNEAQ (reference sequence). V dropped 5 bases and J dropped 4; count of bases not matched to a gene: 6.

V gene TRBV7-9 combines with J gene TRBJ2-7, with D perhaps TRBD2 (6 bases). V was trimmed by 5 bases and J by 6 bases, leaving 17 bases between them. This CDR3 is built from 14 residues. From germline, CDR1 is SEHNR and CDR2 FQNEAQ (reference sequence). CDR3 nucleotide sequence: TGTGCCAGCAGCGGGAGGTGGCAGTCCCTCGAGCAGTACTTC. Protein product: CASSGRWQSLEQYF.

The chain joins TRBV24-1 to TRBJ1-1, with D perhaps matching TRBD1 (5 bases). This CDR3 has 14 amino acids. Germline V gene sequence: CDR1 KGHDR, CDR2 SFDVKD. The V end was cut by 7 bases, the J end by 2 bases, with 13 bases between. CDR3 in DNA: TGTGCCACCAGCCAGGGACTCGGCAACACTGAAGCTTTCTTT. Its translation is CATSQGLGNTEAFF.

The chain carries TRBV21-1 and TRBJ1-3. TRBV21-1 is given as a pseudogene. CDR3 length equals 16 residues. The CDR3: CASSRGGRISGNTIYF. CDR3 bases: TGTGCCAGCAGCAGGGGGGGACGGATCTCTGGAAACACCATATATTTT.

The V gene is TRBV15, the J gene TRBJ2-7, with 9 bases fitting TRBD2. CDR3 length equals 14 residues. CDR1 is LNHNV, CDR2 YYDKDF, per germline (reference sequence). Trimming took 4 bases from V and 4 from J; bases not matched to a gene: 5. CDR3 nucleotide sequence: TGTGCCACCAGCATGGCTAGCGGGATTTACGAGCAGTACTTC. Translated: CATSMASGIYEQYF.

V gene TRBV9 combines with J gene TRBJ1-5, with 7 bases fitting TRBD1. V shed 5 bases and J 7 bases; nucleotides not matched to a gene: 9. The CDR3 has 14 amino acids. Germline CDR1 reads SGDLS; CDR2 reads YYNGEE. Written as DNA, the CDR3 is TGTGCCAGCAGTCCTCAGGGGGTGGGGCAGCCCCAGCATTTT. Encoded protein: CASSPQGVGQPQHF. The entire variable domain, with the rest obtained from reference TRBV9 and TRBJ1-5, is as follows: DSGVTQTPKHLITATGQRVTLRCSPRSGDLSVYWYQQSLDQGLQFLIQYYNGEERAKGNILERFSAQQFPDLHSELNLSSLELGDSALYFCASSPQGVGQPQHFGDGTRLSIL.

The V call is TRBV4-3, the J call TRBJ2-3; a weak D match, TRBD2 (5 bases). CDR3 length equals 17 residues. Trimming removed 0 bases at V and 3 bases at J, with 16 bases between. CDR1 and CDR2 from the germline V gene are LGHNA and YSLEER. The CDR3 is CASSQDPGRAGTDTQYF. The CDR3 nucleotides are TGCGCCAGCAGCCAAGATCCGGGGAGAGCCGGGACAGATACGCAGTATTTT.

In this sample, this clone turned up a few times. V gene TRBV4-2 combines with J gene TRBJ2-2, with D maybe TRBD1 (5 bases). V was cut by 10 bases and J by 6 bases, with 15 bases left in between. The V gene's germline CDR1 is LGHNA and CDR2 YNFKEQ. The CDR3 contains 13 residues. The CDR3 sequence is CATNDREAGELFF. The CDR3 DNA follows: TGTGCCACCAATGACAGAGAGGCCGGGGAGCTGTTTTTT.

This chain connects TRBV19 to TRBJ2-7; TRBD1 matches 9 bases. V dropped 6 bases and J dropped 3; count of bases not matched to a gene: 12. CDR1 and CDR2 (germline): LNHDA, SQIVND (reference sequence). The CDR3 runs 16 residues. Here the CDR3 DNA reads TGTGCCAGTAGCCGCTTCCCCGACAGGGGGTACTACGAGCAGTACTTC. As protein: CASSRFPDRGYYEQYF.

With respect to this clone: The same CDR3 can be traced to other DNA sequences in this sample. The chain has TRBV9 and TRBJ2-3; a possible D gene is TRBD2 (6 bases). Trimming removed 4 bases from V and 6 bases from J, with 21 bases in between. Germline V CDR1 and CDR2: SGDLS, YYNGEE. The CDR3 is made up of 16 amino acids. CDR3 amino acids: CASSPHINGGEDTQYF. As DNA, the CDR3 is TGTGCCAGCAGCCCACACATCAACGGGGGTGAGGATACGCAGTATTTT.

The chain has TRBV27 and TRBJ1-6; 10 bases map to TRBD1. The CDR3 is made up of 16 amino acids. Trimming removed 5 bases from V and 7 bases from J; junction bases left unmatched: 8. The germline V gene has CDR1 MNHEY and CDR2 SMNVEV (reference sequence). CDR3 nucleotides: TGTGCCAGCAGTCCCGGGACAGGGGCGCGCAATTCACCCCTCCACTTT. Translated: CASSPGTGARNSPLHF.

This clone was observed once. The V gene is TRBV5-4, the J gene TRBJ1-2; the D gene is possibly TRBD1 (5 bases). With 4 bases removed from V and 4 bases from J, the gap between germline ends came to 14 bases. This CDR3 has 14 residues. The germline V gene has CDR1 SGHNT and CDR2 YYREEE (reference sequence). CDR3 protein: CASSTREVGYGYTF. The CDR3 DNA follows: TGTGCCAGCAGCACCAGGGAGGTGGGCTATGGCTACACCTTC.

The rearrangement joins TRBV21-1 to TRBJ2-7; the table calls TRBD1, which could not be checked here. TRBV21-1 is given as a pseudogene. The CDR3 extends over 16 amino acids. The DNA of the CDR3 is TGTGCCAGCAGCAAAGGTCGTGGCAGGGCGATCTACGAGCAGTACTTC. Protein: CASSKGRGRAIYEQYF.

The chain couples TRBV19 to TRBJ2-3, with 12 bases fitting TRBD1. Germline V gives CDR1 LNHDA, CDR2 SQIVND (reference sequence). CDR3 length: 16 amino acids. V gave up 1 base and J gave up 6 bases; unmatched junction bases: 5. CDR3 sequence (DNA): TGTGCCAGTAGTATAGGGGACAGGGGGCATTTGGATACGCAGTATTTT. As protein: CASSIGDRGHLDTQYF.

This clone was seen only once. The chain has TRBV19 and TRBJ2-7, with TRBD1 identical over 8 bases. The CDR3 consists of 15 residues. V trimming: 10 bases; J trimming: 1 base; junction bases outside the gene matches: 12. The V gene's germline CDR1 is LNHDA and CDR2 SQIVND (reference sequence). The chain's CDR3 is CATQPRRTGSYEQYF. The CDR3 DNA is TGTGCCACCCAACCCCGGAGGACAGGGTCCTACGAGCAGTACTTC.